The clone carrying this T cell receptor beta chain was observed many times. Its antigen is unidentified. The data were obtained in a study of spatial heterogeneity in lung cancer. Study findings and constraints: One measure, the expanded intratumoral alpha and beta TCR count, tracked tumor mutation counts.

Time point denoted: sample taken at primary tumor resection. The CDR3 runs 13 residues. CDR1 is SQVTM, CDR2 ANQGSEA, per germline. The V segment lost 3 bases and the J segment 5 bases; nucleotides outside the gene matches: 3. TCRdb reprocessed the 5' RACE reads via MiXCR and lists one record per CDR3 protein. Found here are around 9,300 distinct CDR3 sequences, around 6.5% of them singletons; the top ten hold about 31%. This TCR came from a male donor with early-stage non-small cell lung cancer. Specimen: lung tumor tissue, collected at surgery. The chain is built from TRBV29-1 and TRBJ2-2; 7 bases fit TRBD2. The CDR3 loop reads CSVDGGGTGELFF. DNA of the CDR3: TGCAGCGTTGACGGGGGAGGGACCGGGGAGCTGTTTTTT.